This TCR beta chain was sequenced for a study of OX40 agonist ivuxolimab in advanced cancers. Study details: Patients achieving partial responses numbered three: one hepatocellular carcinoma case and two cutaneous melanoma cases. Findings and caveats of the study: Some nonresponders also had low normalized T-cell clonal expansion.

Assay used: immunoSEQ multiplex PCR; TCRdb lists only in-frame clones, some missing. In the table there are around 44,000 clones, approximately 86% of which are singletons. The CDR3 has 13 amino acids. The germline V gene encodes CDR1 SGHAT and CDR2 FQDESV (reference sequence). The ends were cut back, 1 base at V and 5 bases at J, with 6 bases in the middle. This clone was seen only once. Its antigen is still unknown. The J gene is TRBJ1-5, the V gene TRBV11-1; D uncertain. This specimen consisted of CD4+ or CD8+ T cells sorted from blood, obtained in a trial of the OX40 agonist ivuxolimab. The TCR originated in an adult with an advanced solid tumor such as melanoma, head and neck, liver or kidney cancer. The CDR3 spells CASSLGGHQPQHF. CDR3 nucleotide sequence: TGTGCCAGCAGCTTAGGTGGGCATCAGCCCCAGCATTTT. Supplemented by reference TRBV11-1 and TRBJ1-5, the full variable domain reads EAEVAQSPRYKITEKSQAVAFWCDPISGHATLYWYRQILGQGPELLVQFQDESVVDDSQLPKDRFSAERLKGVDSTLKIQPAELGDSAMYLCASSLGGHQPQHFGDGTRLSIL.